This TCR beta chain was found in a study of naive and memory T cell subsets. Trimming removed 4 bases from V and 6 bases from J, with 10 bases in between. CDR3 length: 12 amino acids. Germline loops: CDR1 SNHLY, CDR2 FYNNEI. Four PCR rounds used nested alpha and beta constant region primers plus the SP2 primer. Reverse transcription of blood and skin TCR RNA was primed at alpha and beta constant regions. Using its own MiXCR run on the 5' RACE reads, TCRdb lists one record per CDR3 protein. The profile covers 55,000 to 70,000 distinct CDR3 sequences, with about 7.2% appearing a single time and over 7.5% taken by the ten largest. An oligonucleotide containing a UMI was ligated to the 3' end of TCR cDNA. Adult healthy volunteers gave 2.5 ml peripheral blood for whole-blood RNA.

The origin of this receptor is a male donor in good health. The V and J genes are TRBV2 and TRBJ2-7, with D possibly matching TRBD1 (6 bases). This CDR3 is CASSVQGAEQYF. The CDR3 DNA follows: TGTGCCAGCAGTGTACAGGGAGCCGAGCAGTACTTC.